The clone carrying this TCR beta chain was detected only once. Its antigen remains unknown. Distinct nucleotide sequences in the sample also encode this CDR3. The donors were adults (healthy and HIV-negative) with no recent acute infections or vaccinations. The V end lost 2 bases, the J end lost 5 bases, and 7 bases lay between the germline ends. The CDR3 length is 13 residues. Looked up from germline, CDR1 is SGHTA and CDR2 is FQGNSA. This record comes from a study of shared clonotypes between healthy human individuals. Regarding the study as a whole: Naive subsets usually exceeded memory subsets in estimated richness. Non-shared clonotypes had lower generation probabilities than those shared by all four donors. The authors sampled blood alone, and tissue repertoires likely differ.

Generated by immunoSEQ multiplex PCR, the TCRdb table keeps only in-frame clones and is missing some. The sample includes 2 million to 2.5 million clones, just over 90% of them seen just once. The TCR originated in a man aged 18 to 29 in good health. Some clones in this sample may be carry-over from other donors' samples. Sequencing was done on a sample of naive CD4+ T cells from PBMCs. Subset here: CD45RA+ positively selected. The V call is TRBV7-2, the J call TRBJ2-1, with D possibly being TRBD2 (5 bases). This CDR3 is CASSLTSHNEQFF. The CDR3 DNA sequence: TGTGCCAGCAGCTTAACTAGTCACAATGAGCAGTTCTTC.